Listed here are 32 T cell receptor beta chains from one sample, sequenced in a study of T cell repertoires in cytomegalovirus infection. TCRdb recomputed calls from the reads with MiXCR, one row per CDR3 protein. Among around 430,000 distinct CDR3 sequences, approximately 40% were seen once, and the ten largest hold approximately 40%. No antigen is known for these receptors. The sequencing here drew on cultured PBMCs, taken from culture after CMV antigen stimulation. These receptors came from a human donor in good health (CMV status not recorded). Some clones in this sample may be carry-over from other donors' samples.

The chain recombines TRBV25-1 with TRBJ2-1; D may be TRBD2 (6 bases). Trimming stripped 1 base from V and 7 bases from J, with 11 bases between. The CDR3 is 14 residues long. Germline V gene sequence: CDR1 MGHDK, CDR2 SYGVNS. The CDR3 spells CASSEFTGANEQFF. CDR3 DNA sequence: TGTGCCAGCAGTGAATTCACGGGAGCAAATGAGCAGTTCTTC.

The gene calls are TRBV12-3 or TRBV12-4 and TRBJ1-1, with D possibly matching TRBD1 (6 bases). V lost 8 bases to trimming and J lost 4 bases, with 17 bases between them. The CDR3 spans 14 residues. The CDR3 bases are TGTGCCAGCGGTAAAGGGGGTCGAGGCACTGAAGCTTTCTTT. Protein product: CASGKGGRGTEAFF.

The rearrangement joins TRBV6-5 to TRBJ1-5; D is unresolved. Germline-derived CDR1 and CDR2 are MNHEY and SVGAGI. The CDR3 is 12 amino acids. V dropped 7 bases and J dropped 9 bases, with 13 bases sitting between them. The CDR3 here is CASKGPTGPQHF. The CDR3 region has the DNA TGTGCCAGCAAAGGACCGACGGGGCCCCAGCATTTT.

This clonotype occurred a few times. V usage is TRBV12-3 or TRBV12-4 and J usage is TRBJ2-1; 8 nucleotides line up with TRBD1. With V trimmed by 5 bases and J by 7 bases, 10 bases remained unmatched. This CDR3 region has 15 residues. The CDR3 DNA follows: TGTGCCAGCAGTGTTGACAGGGGTATGAGGAATGAGCAGTTCTTC. Amino acids: CASSVDRGMRNEQFF.

This clonotype came up a few times. The V call is TRBV12-3 or TRBV12-4, the J call TRBJ1-1, with D unclear. Trimming stripped 6 bases from V and 3 bases from J, with 11 bases between. The CDR3 has 13 residues. CDR3 sequence reads: CASRLTRDTEAFF. The CDR3 DNA follows: TGTGCCAGCAGATTGACTCGCGACACTGAAGCTTTCTTT.

Only a few counts were recorded for this clonotype. The V call is TRBV5-1, the J call TRBJ2-3; tentative D call: TRBD1 (5 bases). The CDR3 has 15 residues. Germline loops: CDR1 SGHRS, CDR2 YFSETQ. Trimming shortened V by 1 base and J by 2 bases, and 11 bases separated the two germline ends. The CDR3 loop reads CASSLTGPPTDTQYF. The CDR3 nucleotides are TGCGCCAGCAGCTTGACAGGTCCCCCCACAGATACGCAGTATTTT.

In DNA form, the CDR3 reads TGTGCCAGCAGTCCAAGAGCTAGGAGCTCCTACAATGAGCAGTTCTTC. This translates into CASSPRARSSYNEQFF. The rearrangement links TRBV3-1 to TRBJ2-1; no reliable D call. The germline CDR1 and CDR2 sequences are LGHDT and YNNKEL (reference sequence). CDR3 length: 16 amino acids. With 6 bases removed from V and 0 bases from J, the gap between germline ends came to 15 bases.

The chain has TRBV7-6 and TRBJ2-7; 7 positions agree with TRBD2. V lost 1 base and J lost 6; bases outside the gene matches: 9. Germline V gene data show CDR1 as SGHVS and CDR2 as FNYEAQ. This CDR3 region has 15 residues. The CDR3 DNA is TGTGCCAGCAGCTTAGGGGACTACACCCCATCCGAGCAGTACTTC. Amino acid sequence: CASSLGDYTPSEQYF. Using reference TRBV7-6 and TRBJ2-7 for the parts outside the CDR3, the full variable domain is GAGVSQSPRYKVTKRGQDVALRCDPISGHVSLYWYRQALGQGPEFLTYFNYEAQQDKSGLPNDRFSAERPEGSISTLTIQRTEQRDSAMYRCASSLGDYTPSEQYFGPGTRLTVT.

The genes are TRBV7-8 and TRBJ2-7, with 10 bases that match TRBD2. J was trimmed by 5 bases and V by 0 bases; bases with no gene match: 4. The CDR3 contains 15 residues. Germline-derived CDR1 and CDR2 are SGHVS and FQNEAQ. The CDR3 nucleotides are TGTGCCAGCAGCTTAGCGCCTAGCGGGAGCCACGAGCAGTACTTC. Encoded protein: CASSLAPSGSHEQYF.

The chain couples TRBV7-2 to TRBJ1-1; D call uncertain. Per germline, CDR1 SGHTA and CDR2 FQGNSA. V was pared by 3 bases and J by 6 bases, with 5 bases between. The CDR3 has 11 amino acids. Here the CDR3 DNA reads TGTGCCAGCAGCTTTAGCGCTGAAGCTTTCTTT. Residues: CASSFSAEAFF.

This clonotype was seen only a few times. The chain employs TRBV28 and TRBJ2-5, with 7 bases identical to TRBD2. Losses at the gene ends were 6 bases for V and 7 bases for J; bases not matched to a gene: 8. CDR1 and CDR2 from the germline V gene are MDHEN and SYDVKM. The CDR3 totals 13 residues. The CDR3 is CASSPGGFGTQYF. The CDR3 DNA follows: TGTGCCAGCAGCCCCGGGGGGTTCGGGACCCAGTACTTC.

This clonotype was picked up many times. The V and J genes are TRBV12-3 or TRBV12-4 and TRBJ2-7, with 9 positions matching TRBD1. CDR3 length: 14 residues. J lost 0 bases, V lost 4 bases, and 1 base had no gene match. Written as DNA, the CDR3 is TGTGCCAGCAGTTCGACAGGGGGCTCCTACGAGCAGTACTTC. Amino acid sequence: CASSSTGGSYEQYF.

The chain carries TRBV30 and TRBJ1-2, with D possibly TRBD1 on 5 matching bases. The V and J ends lost 8 bases and 2 bases respectively, with 18 bases between them. Germline CDR1 and CDR2: GTSNPN and SVGIG (reference sequence). CDR3 size: 14 residues. CDR3 DNA sequence: TGTGCCGGTGGAATCGGGGGAACGAACTATGGCTACACCTTC. This gives the protein CAGGIGGTNYGYTF.

This clonotype was found a few times. The DNA for the CDR3 is TGTGCCAGCAGCCCCTACGCGGGGGGGGCATACAATGAGCAGTTCTTC. This gives the protein CASSPYAGGAYNEQFF. This sequence joins TRBV7-2 and TRBJ2-1; TRBD2 aligns across 9 bases. V gave up 5 bases and J gave up 4 bases; unmatched junction bases: 9. The CDR3 sequence is 16 residues long. CDR1 is SGHTA, CDR2 FQGNSA, per germline. Full variable domain (missing parts from reference TRBV7-2 and TRBJ2-1): GAGVSQSPSNKVTEKGKDVELRCDPISGHTALYWYRQSLGQGLEFLIYFQGNSAPDKSGLPSDRFSAERTGGSVSTLTIQRTQQEDSAVYLCASSPYAGGAYNEQFFGPGTRLTVL.

This clonotype was counted a few times. This rearrangement joins TRBV18 to TRBJ2-6; no clear D. Trimming pared 0 bases from V and 2 bases from J, leaving 14 bases between. Germline lookup yields CDR1 KGHSH and CDR2 LQKENI. This CDR3 has 18 amino acids. The CDR3 nucleotides are TGTGCCAGCTCACCACCGGTTTCTTCTGGGGCTGGGGCCAACGTCCTGACTTTC. Residues: CASSPPVSSGAGANVLTF. Full variable domain (rest looked up from reference TRBV18 and TRBJ2-6): NAGVMQNPRHLVRRRGQEARLRCSPMKGHSHVYWYRQLPEEGLKFMVYLQKENIIDESGMPKERFSAEFPKEGPSILRIQQVVRGDSAAYFCASSPPVSSGAGANVLTFGAGSRLTVL.

The chain uses TRBV7-2 and TRBJ2-5, with 11 bases aligning to TRBD2. V dropped 1 base and J dropped 10; count of bases not matched to a gene: 17. There are 18 residues in the CDR3. CDR1 is SGHTA, CDR2 FQGNSA, per germline. The CDR3 loop is CASSLGSLLAGGGRGQYF. As DNA, the CDR3 is TGTGCCAGCAGCTTAGGGTCCCTGCTAGCGGGGGGAGGGAGGGGCCAGTACTTC.

The J gene is TRBJ2-3, the V gene TRBV28, with TRBD2 identical over 7 bases. The germline gives CDR1 MDHEN, CDR2 SYDVKM. The CDR3 runs 14 residues. V was clipped by 5 bases and J by 6 bases; unmatched bases: 8. CDR3 bases: TGTGCCAGCAGTCCCCACCCGACTAGCGATACGCAGTATTTT. Translating it yields CASSPHPTSDTQYF.

There are a few counts of this clonotype. CDR3 DNA: TGTGCCAGCAGCTTATTGGGGGTGGGCGGCTACACCTTC. Encoded protein: CASSLLGVGGYTF. This sequence joins TRBV7-2 and TRBJ1-2, with D tentatively TRBD1 (5 bases). The germline V and J ends were trimmed by 2 bases and 8 bases, with 12 bases remaining between them. The length of the CDR3 is 13 residues. Germline loops: CDR1 SGHTA, CDR2 FQGNSA.

This chain joins TRBV12-3 or TRBV12-4 and TRBJ2-1; 8 bases fit TRBD2. Trimming took 5 bases from V and 4 from J; bases not matched to a gene: 13. This CDR3 is 17 amino acids long. The CDR3 region is CASSPSKLAAPYNEQFF. In nucleotides, the CDR3 is TGTGCCAGCAGTCCTTCCAAACTAGCGGCCCCTTACAATGAGCAGTTCTTC.

This clonotype was picked up one time. The V gene is TRBV15, the J gene TRBJ1-5; D remains unclear. The length of the CDR3 is 16 residues. The V and J ends lost 0 bases and 4 bases respectively, with 13 bases between them. Germline CDR1 reads LNHNV; CDR2 reads YYDKDF (reference sequence). The CDR3 nucleotides are TGTGCCACCAGCAGAGATCTTCGGGGAGATAATCAGCCCCAGCATTTT. Encoded protein: CATSRDLRGDNQPQHF.

Only a few counts were recorded for this clonotype. The chain has TRBV12-3 or TRBV12-4 and TRBJ2-7, with 10 bases matching TRBD1. The CDR3 is 12 amino acids. V lost 5 bases, J lost 6 bases, and 1 base stayed unmatched. For the CDR3, the DNA is TGTGCCAGCAGTAGGGACAGGGGCGAGCAGTACTTC. It codes for CASSRDRGEQYF.

The V call is TRBV7-8, the J call TRBJ1-2, with D perhaps TRBD1 (5 bases). Trimming removed 5 bases from V and 4 bases from J, with 14 bases in between. This CDR3 has 14 residues. Germline CDR1 is SGHVS and CDR2 is FQNEAQ. The CDR3 protein is CASSRPAGSYGYTF. Written as DNA, the CDR3 is TGTGCCAGCAGCCGCCCCGCAGGGAGCTATGGCTACACCTTC.

The chain recombines TRBV4-2 with TRBJ2-7; possibly TRBD2 for D (6 bases). CDR3 length: 18 residues. With 1 base removed from V and 3 bases from J, the gap between germline ends came to 22 bases. In germline, CDR1 is LGHNA, CDR2 YNFKEQ. The CDR3 DNA is TGTGCCAGCAGCCAAGCTCAAGGAACCGGGACTGTATTCTACGAGCAGTACTTC. This encodes CASSQAQGTGTVFYEQYF.

V is TRBV6-1 and J is TRBJ2-7, with 10 bases that match TRBD1. The CDR3 covers 15 residues. Germline-derived CDR1 and CDR2 are MNHNS and SASEGT. Germline trimming cut 2 bases from V and 3 bases from J; bases unmatched to any gene: 4. The CDR3 DNA is TGTGCCAGCAGTGAACCCGGGACAGGGGTCTACGAGCAGTACTTC. It codes for CASSEPGTGVYEQYF.

Only a few counts were recorded for this clonotype. This chain connects TRBV2 to TRBJ2-7; a weak D match, TRBD1 (6 bases). The CDR3 has 12 amino acids. Per the germline V gene, CDR1 is SNHLY and CDR2 is FYNNEI. Trimming removed 8 bases from V and 5 bases from J, with 13 bases in between. CDR3 loop: CASERGMNEQYF. The CDR3 DNA follows: TGTGCCAGCGAAAGGGGGATGAACGAGCAGTACTTC.

The chain recombines TRBV6-2 or TRBV6-3 with TRBJ2-1, with 8 positions matching TRBD2. The V gene's germline CDR1 is MNHEY and CDR2 SVGEGT. The CDR3 has 16 amino acids. The V gene end was trimmed by 0 bases and the J gene end by 10 bases; junction bases not matched to a gene: 11. CDR3 loop: CASSYSRTSPIREQFF. The CDR3 nucleotides read TGTGCCAGCAGTTACTCGCGGACTAGCCCTATAAGGGAGCAGTTCTTC.

This clonotype was counted only a few times. V is TRBV7-2 and J is TRBJ2-1; 9 bases line up with TRBD2. CDR1 and CDR2 from the germline V gene are SGHTA and FQGNSA. The length of the CDR3 is 16 residues. The J segment lost 9 bases and the V segment lost 2 bases, leaving 11 bases of the junction unmatched. The CDR3 loop is CASSLRIVSGRSEQFF. In nucleotides, the CDR3 is TGTGCCAGCAGCTTAAGGATCGTTAGCGGGAGATCTGAGCAGTTCTTC.

This chain joins TRBV5-1 and TRBJ2-3, with TRBD1 as a possible D gene (6 bases). Germline V gives CDR1 SGHRS, CDR2 YFSETQ. The CDR3 is 15 residues long. Trimming shortened V by 4 bases and J by 0 bases, and 12 bases separated the two germline ends. The CDR3 protein is CASSVGHSSTDTQYF. CDR3 sequence (DNA): TGCGCCAGCAGCGTGGGACACTCTAGCACAGATACGCAGTATTTT.

The V call is TRBV5-3, the J call TRBJ1-2; TRBD1 aligns across 7 bases. TRBV5-3 is an ORF, and what it does is uncertain. This CDR3 is 13 amino acids long. With 8 bases clipped from V and 5 bases from J, the junction kept 9 bases outside the gene matches. For the CDR3, the DNA is TGTGCCAGCAAAGGGGACAGTCCATATGGCTACACCTTC. Protein: CASKGDSPYGYTF.

The chain couples TRBV7-2 to TRBJ2-5; D is tentatively TRBD1 or TRBD2 (5 bases each). CDR3 size: 13 residues. The germline V and J ends were trimmed by 5 bases and 6 bases, with 13 bases remaining between them. Germline V gene lookup returns CDR1 SGHTA and CDR2 FQGNSA. CDR3 amino acids: CASSPGTAKTQYF. In nucleotides, the CDR3 is TGTGCCAGCAGCCCCGGGACGGCTAAGACCCAGTACTTC.

The chain combines TRBV4-1 with TRBJ1-2; D gene unclear. CDR3 length: 18 amino acids. CDR1 and CDR2 from the germline V gene are MGHRA and YSYEKL. V lost 0 bases, J lost 0 bases, and 17 bases lay in between. As DNA, the CDR3 is TGCGCCAGCAGCCAAGATTGGTTTTCCCCAGTCGCTAACTATGGCTACACCTTC. This sequence encodes CASSQDWFSPVANYGYTF.

The genes are TRBV7-2 and TRBJ2-7; TRBD2 is a possible D gene (6 bases). Looked up from germline, CDR1 is SGHTA and CDR2 is FQGNSA. The length of the CDR3 is 16 residues. V was pared by 1 base and J by 5 bases, with 18 bases between. The DNA of the CDR3 is TGTGCCAGCAGCTTAGGGGTTAGCGGAGTACTAGACGAGCAGTACTTC. Its translation is CASSLGVSGVLDEQYF.